Listed here is a single TCR beta chain. CDR3 length equals 15 residues. Germline assignment: CDR1 MNHEY and CDR2 SVGAGI. V shed 4 bases, J shed 5 bases, and the junction held 5 bases outside the gene matches. This sample stems from a study of cytomegalovirus exposure and HLA in healthy donors. Study as a whole: Drawn from HLA-typed donors, approximately 85 million unique TCRs were held in an early data release.

PCR employed 60 Vbeta and 13 Jbeta primers. The method was immunoSEQ multiplex PCR; TCRdb's version includes in-frame clones alone and lacks a portion of them. This table holds about 160,000 clones, about four fifths found once. This sequence was found in a male donor in good health and CMV-seropositive. The sequenced sample was PBMCs. This rearrangement joins TRBV6-5 to TRBJ2-5; 12 bases are shared with TRBD1. The CDR3, as DNA: TGTGCCAGCAGTTCGGGACAGGGGGCTTTGGAGACCCAGTACTTC. Protein: CASSSGQGALETQYF.